This T cell receptor beta chain appears in the sequencing data of a study of blood T cell repertoires in COVID-19. The overall study: PBMCs, B-cell-depleted T cells, or T cells were the source of the cDNA or gDNA that made up the material.

Trimming took 3 bases from V and 5 from J, leaving 20 bases between them. Germline V gene data show CDR1 as SEHNR and CDR2 as FQNEAQ (reference sequence). This CDR3 has 16 residues. Judged by abundance, this clone is medium-sized. Clones were sequenced by immunoSEQ multiplex PCR, and TCRdb holds only the in-frame ones, with some missing. This sample carries around 200,000 clones, over 75% of them seen once, and the ten largest clones take roughly 14%. This receptor was taken from a middle-aged man who had recovered from COVID-19. Input material: peripheral blood. The chain links TRBV7-9 to TRBJ2-7; D perhaps matches TRBD2 (6 bases). In DNA, the CDR3 is TGTGCCAGCAGCTTTAGCGGTGTGTCAGGAAAGCACGAGCAGTACTTC. Its protein product is CASSFSGVSGKHEQYF.